This T cell receptor (beta chain) derives from a study of technical replicates of blood from a handful of donors. The protocol was immunoSEQ multiplex PCR, while the TCRdb copy is restricted to in-frame clones and leaves out a portion. The table lists tens of thousands of clones, about 97% of them singletons, with 0.15% to 0.25% in the top ten. Germline loops: CDR1 GTSNPN, CDR2 SVGIG (reference sequence). With V trimmed by 8 bases and J by 7 bases, 15 bases remained unmatched. The length of the CDR3 is 15 residues. The chain combines TRBV30 with TRBJ2-2; 8 positions match TRBD1. The sequence derives from a human donor in good health. The sample comprised T cells isolated from PBMCs. The CDR3 region is CAQNTGQGLYGELFF. CDR3 coding DNA: TGTGCCCAGAACACTGGACAGGGCTTGTACGGGGAGCTGTTTTTT.